The source of this T cell receptor (beta chain) is a study of blood T cell repertoires in COVID-19. About the study: The United States, Italy and Spain supplied acute and convalescent COVID-19 samples.

What the recovered Cohort 3 donors had was two negative PCRs, clearance, or symptom resolution. This table comes from immunoSEQ multiplex PCR, and its TCRdb copy is limited to in-frame clones, with some not included. The sample comprises about 310,000 clones, nearly 90% of which are singletons, and just under 9.5% rests with the top ten. Germline CDR1 and CDR2: SNHLY and FYNNEI. Trimming left V 5 bases short and J 0 bases short, with 11 bases between. The CDR3 extends over 14 amino acids. The specimen was PBMCs or T cells enriched from blood (not recorded which). This TCR was recovered from a woman in her twenties or thirties who had recovered from COVID-19. This chain connects TRBV2 to TRBJ2-7; D ambiguous. The CDR3 is CASSLRYTSYEQYF. Written as DNA, the CDR3 is TGTGCCAGCAGTCTGAGGTATACCTCCTACGAGCAGTACTTC.